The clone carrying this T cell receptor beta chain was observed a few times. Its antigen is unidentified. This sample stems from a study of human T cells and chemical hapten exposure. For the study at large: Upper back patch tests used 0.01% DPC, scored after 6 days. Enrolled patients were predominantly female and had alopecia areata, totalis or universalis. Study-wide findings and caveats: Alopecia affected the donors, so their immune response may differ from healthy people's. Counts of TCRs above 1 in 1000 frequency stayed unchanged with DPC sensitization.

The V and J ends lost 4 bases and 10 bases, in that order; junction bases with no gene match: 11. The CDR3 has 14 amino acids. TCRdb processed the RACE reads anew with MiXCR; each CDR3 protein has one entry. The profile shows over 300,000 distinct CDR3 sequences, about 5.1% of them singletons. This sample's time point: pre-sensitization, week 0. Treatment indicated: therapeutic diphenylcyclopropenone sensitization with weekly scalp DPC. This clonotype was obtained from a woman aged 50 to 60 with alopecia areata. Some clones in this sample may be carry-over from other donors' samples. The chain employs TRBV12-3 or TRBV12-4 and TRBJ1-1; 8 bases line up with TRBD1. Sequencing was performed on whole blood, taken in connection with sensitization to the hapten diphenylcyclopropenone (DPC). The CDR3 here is CASSSRTGPDGAFF. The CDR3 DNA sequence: TGTGCCAGCAGTTCTCGGACAGGGCCAGATGGAGCTTTCTTT.